Listed below are T cell receptor beta chains from one sample, sequenced in a study of blood T cell repertoires in COVID-19. The repertoire was sequenced with immunoSEQ multiplex PCR; TCRdb's copy has only in-frame clones and lacks some. This table holds some 130,000 clones, roughly 80% found once. The sequencing sample was made of peripheral blood. The receptors originated from a man aged 60 to 69 who had recovered from COVID-19. Each CDR3 is given with its conserved first and last residue. D genes are given only for firm matches. Where a row states a size, it is once, few, many or the class of an expanded clone; other rows omit it.

j_gene: TRBJ2-1
abundance: few
v_gene: TRBV28
d_gene: TRBD2
CDR3nt: TGTGCCAGCAGTTTAGTAGCGGGGGGGTACAATGAGCAGTTCTTC
CDR3aa: CASSLVAGGYNEQFF

j_gene: TRBJ2-7
abundance: .
v_gene: TRBV7-3
d_gene: TRBD2
CDR3nt: TGTGCCAGCAGCTTAGCGGGGGGCGGGACGGCCGAGCAGTACTTC
CDR3aa: CASSLAGGGTAEQYF

j_gene: TRBJ2-7
abundance: .
v_gene: TRBV18
d_gene: .
CDR3nt: TGTGCCAGCTCACCAAGGCAGGGGAAGAACGAGCAGTACTTC
CDR3aa: CASSPRQGKNEQYF

j_gene: TRBJ2-5
abundance: once
v_gene: TRBV20-1
d_gene: .
CDR3nt: TGCAGTGCTCGTGGTACGGGGTGGTTCCAAGAGACCCAGTACTTC
CDR3aa: CSARGTGWFQETQYF

j_gene: TRBJ2-3
abundance: .
v_gene: TRBV6-5
d_gene: .
CDR3nt: TGTGCCAGCGGGGGGACCCCCGATACGCAGTATTTT
CDR3aa: CASGGTPDTQYF

j_gene: TRBJ2-2
abundance: .
v_gene: TRBV29-1
d_gene: .
CDR3nt: TGCAGCGTCCGGGGAGGGGGGAACACCGGGGAGCTGTTTTTT
CDR3aa: CSVRGGGNTGELFF

j_gene: TRBJ2-5
abundance: once
v_gene: TRBV5-1
d_gene: .
CDR3nt: TGCGCCAGCAGCTCTAATACCCGGACAGTTCAAGAGACCCAGTACTTC
CDR3aa: CASSSNTRTVQETQYF

j_gene: TRBJ2-7
abundance: .
v_gene: TRBV15
d_gene: .
CDR3nt: TGTGCCACCAGCAGACGCGGTCAAGGGGGAACCTACGAGCAGTACTTC
CDR3aa: CATSRRGQGGTYEQYF

j_gene: TRBJ2-2
abundance: .
v_gene: TRBV11-1
d_gene: .
CDR3nt: TGTGCCAGCAGTACAGGGTTGAACACCGGGGAGCTGTTTTTT
CDR3aa: CASSTGLNTGELFF

j_gene: TRBJ1-1
abundance: .
v_gene: TRBV16
d_gene: .
CDR3nt: TGTGCCAGCAGCCAATCTATCGGGGGGAACACTGAAGCTTTCTTT
CDR3aa: CASSQSIGGNTEAFF

j_gene: TRBJ1-1
abundance: once
v_gene: TRBV6-5
d_gene: TRBD1
CDR3nt: TGTGCCAGCACCTGGACAGGGGGGACCACTGAAGCTTTCTTT
CDR3aa: CASTWTGGTTEAFF

j_gene: TRBJ2-1
abundance: .
v_gene: TRBV19
d_gene: TRBD2
CDR3nt: TGTGCCAGTAGTTCCCGGGAGGACAATGAGCAGTTCTTC
CDR3aa: CASSSREDNEQFF

j_gene: TRBJ2-1
abundance: .
v_gene: TRBV6-2/TRBV6-3
d_gene: TRBD2
CDR3nt: TGTGCCAGCAGTTACTCGAGCGGGGGGGCCGATGAGCAGTTCTTC
CDR3aa: CASSYSSGGADEQFF

j_gene: TRBJ2-1
abundance: .
v_gene: TRBV24-1
d_gene: TRBD1
CDR3nt: TGTGCCACCAGTGACCCGGGACAGGGGGCTTACAATGAGCAGTTCTTC
CDR3aa: CATSDPGQGAYNEQFF

j_gene: TRBJ2-1
abundance: .
v_gene: TRBV7-2
d_gene: TRBD2
CDR3nt: TGTGCCAGCAGCTTATATTCTAGCGGGTCCTCTCGGAATGAGCAGTTCTTC
CDR3aa: CASSLYSSGSSRNEQFF

j_gene: TRBJ2-7
abundance: .
v_gene: TRBV28
d_gene: TRBD1
CDR3nt: TGTGCCAGCCTACAGGGGGGAACCTACGAGCAGTACTTC
CDR3aa: CASLQGGTYEQYF

j_gene: TRBJ2-1
abundance: once
v_gene: TRBV30
d_gene: .
CDR3nt: TGTGCCTGGACGGGAACCGTAGCGGGACAGTCCTACAATGAGCAGTTCTTC
CDR3aa: CAWTGTVAGQSYNEQFF

j_gene: TRBJ1-4
abundance: .
v_gene: TRBV18
d_gene: TRBD1
CDR3nt: TGTGCCAGCTCACACCGGGACAGCAATGAAAAACTGTTTTTT
CDR3aa: CASSHRDSNEKLFF

j_gene: TRBJ2-3
abundance: .
v_gene: TRBV29-1
d_gene: TRBD2
CDR3nt: TGCAGCGTTGAGACTAGCGGGGGCAGCACGGATACGCAGTATTTT
CDR3aa: CSVETSGGSTDTQYF

j_gene: TRBJ2-3
abundance: .
v_gene: TRBV7-3
d_gene: .
CDR3nt: TGTGCCAGCAGCTTAGGTAGCGCCACAGATACGCAGTATTTT
CDR3aa: CASSLGSATDTQYF

j_gene: TRBJ2-7
abundance: .
v_gene: TRBV28
d_gene: TRBD1
CDR3nt: TGTGCCAGCAGTCCAGGGGGGACAGGGAGGAACGAGCAGTACTTC
CDR3aa: CASSPGGTGRNEQYF

j_gene: TRBJ2-6
abundance: .
v_gene: TRBV10-3
d_gene: TRBD2
CDR3nt: TGTGCCATCGGAACTATAGCGGGGCGTCACTCTGGGGCCAACGTCCTGACTTTC
CDR3aa: CAIGTIAGRHSGANVLTF

j_gene: TRBJ2-1
abundance: .
v_gene: TRBV6-5
d_gene: TRBD1
CDR3nt: TGTGCCAGCAGTCCGGGGACAGCCTACAATGAGCAGTTCTTC
CDR3aa: CASSPGTAYNEQFF

j_gene: TRBJ2-7
abundance: .
v_gene: TRBV3-1/TRBV3-2
d_gene: .
CDR3nt: TGTGCCAGCAGCTCCCGGGAAGGGTCCCTCGACGAGCAGTACTTC
CDR3aa: CASSSREGSLDEQYF

j_gene: TRBJ2-5
abundance: .
v_gene: TRBV7-9
d_gene: .
CDR3nt: TGTGCCAGCAGCCGCGGGGGCCTAGCGGTGAGAGAGACCCAGTACTTC
CDR3aa: CASSRGGLAVRETQYF

j_gene: TRBJ2-1
abundance: .
v_gene: TRBV3-1/TRBV3-2
d_gene: .
CDR3nt: TGTGCCAGCACCTCGGGGGTGGGTGAGCAGTTCTTC
CDR3aa: CASTSGVGEQFF

j_gene: TRBJ1-2
abundance: many
v_gene: TRBV13
d_gene: TRBD1
CDR3nt: TGTGCCAGCAGCTGGGCGGGGACAGGGGATCGCGGCTACACCTTC
CDR3aa: CASSWAGTGDRGYTF

j_gene: TRBJ1-6
abundance: .
v_gene: TRBV5-6
d_gene: TRBD1
CDR3nt: TGTGCCAGCAGCTTGGGACAGGGGGCTGCTTCACCCCTCCACTTT
CDR3aa: CASSLGQGAASPLHF

j_gene: TRBJ1-2
abundance: few
v_gene: TRBV4-2
d_gene: TRBD1
CDR3nt: TGTGCCAGCAGCTTAGGGACAGGCGGCTACACCTTC
CDR3aa: CASSLGTGGYTF

j_gene: TRBJ2-2
abundance: few
v_gene: TRBV3-1/TRBV3-2
d_gene: .
CDR3nt: TGTGCCAGCAGCCAAGATTGGAGCAGCGGACTCGCTAACACCGGGGAGCTGTTTTTT
CDR3aa: CASSQDWSSGLANTGELFF

j_gene: TRBJ1-6
abundance: few
v_gene: TRBV28
d_gene: .
CDR3nt: TGTGCCAGCAGTCCCAGCAGGGCGATCTATAATTCACCCCTCCACTTT
CDR3aa: CASSPSRAIYNSPLHF

j_gene: TRBJ2-7
abundance: .
v_gene: TRBV5-1
d_gene: TRBD1
CDR3nt: TGCGCCAGCAGCTCGTCGGGACAGAACTACGAGCAGTACTTC
CDR3aa: CASSSSGQNYEQYF

j_gene: TRBJ2-1
abundance: .
v_gene: TRBV15
d_gene: .
CDR3nt: TGTGCCACCAGCAGAACGAAAGCAGGGTCTAGGGGCTCCAATGAGCAGTTCTTC
CDR3aa: CATSRTKAGSRGSNEQFF

j_gene: TRBJ2-1
abundance: .
v_gene: TRBV29-1
d_gene: .
CDR3nt: TGCAGCGTTGAAGATCTTTTCAGCTCCTACAATGAGCAGTTCTTC
CDR3aa: CSVEDLFSSYNEQFF

j_gene: TRBJ2-5
abundance: few
v_gene: TRBV25-1
d_gene: .
CDR3nt: TGTGCCAGCAGTGAATCGGACAGCCGGCCCCAGTACTTC
CDR3aa: CASSESDSRPQYF

j_gene: TRBJ1-5
abundance: .
v_gene: TRBV18
d_gene: .
CDR3nt: TGTGCCAGCTCACCGAATGGGGGGGCGAGGCGCAATCAGCCCCAGCATTTT
CDR3aa: CASSPNGGARRNQPQHF

j_gene: TRBJ2-7
abundance: few
v_gene: TRBV4-1
d_gene: TRBD1
CDR3nt: TGCGCCAGCAGCCGGGGGATTGACAGGGGGCCTAATAGCGAGCAGTACTTC
CDR3aa: CASSRGIDRGPNSEQYF

j_gene: TRBJ1-1
abundance: once
v_gene: TRBV28
d_gene: TRBD1
CDR3nt: TGTGCCAGCAGCTCCTCGACGGGACAGGGCCTTTTAAAAGCTTTCTTT
CDR3aa: CASSSSTGQGLLKAFF

j_gene: TRBJ1-1
abundance: .
v_gene: TRBV28
d_gene: TRBD1
CDR3nt: TGTGCCAGCAGTCCCGGGACAGGGCCGAACACTGAAGCTTTCTTT
CDR3aa: CASSPGTGPNTEAFF

j_gene: TRBJ2-3
abundance: .
v_gene: TRBV6-1
d_gene: TRBD2
CDR3nt: TGTGCCAGCAGTGAAGCGGCTAGCGGGAAAGATACGCAGTATTTT
CDR3aa: CASSEAASGKDTQYF

j_gene: TRBJ1-2
abundance: .
v_gene: TRBV5-4
d_gene: TRBD1
CDR3nt: TGTGCCAGCAGCTTGGTCGGACAGGGCTATGGCTACACCTTC
CDR3aa: CASSLVGQGYGYTF